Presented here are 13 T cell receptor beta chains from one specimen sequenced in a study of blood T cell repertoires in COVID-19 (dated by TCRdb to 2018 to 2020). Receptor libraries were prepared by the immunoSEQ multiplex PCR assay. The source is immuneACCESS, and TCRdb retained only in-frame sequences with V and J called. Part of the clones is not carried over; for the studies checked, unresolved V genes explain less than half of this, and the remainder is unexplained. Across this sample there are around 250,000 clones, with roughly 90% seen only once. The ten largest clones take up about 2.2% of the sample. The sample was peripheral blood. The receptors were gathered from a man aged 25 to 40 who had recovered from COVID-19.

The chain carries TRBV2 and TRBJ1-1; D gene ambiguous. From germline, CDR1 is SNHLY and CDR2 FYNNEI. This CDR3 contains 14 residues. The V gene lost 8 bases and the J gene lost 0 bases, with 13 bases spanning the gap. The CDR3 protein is CASLLGRVNTEAFF. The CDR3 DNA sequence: TGTGCCAGCCTTCTGGGGAGGGTGAACACTGAAGCTTTCTTT.

CDR3 protein: CAISESTGTRTPYEQYF. CDR3 nucleotide sequence: TGTGCCATCAGTGAGTCGACAGGCACTCGGACCCCCTACGAGCAGTACTTC. The chain employs TRBV10-3 and TRBJ2-7; D perhaps matches TRBD1 (6 bases). The CDR3 runs to 17 residues. Germline CDR1 is ENHRY and CDR2 is SYGVKD. V lost 0 bases, J lost 2 bases, and 17 bases lay in between.

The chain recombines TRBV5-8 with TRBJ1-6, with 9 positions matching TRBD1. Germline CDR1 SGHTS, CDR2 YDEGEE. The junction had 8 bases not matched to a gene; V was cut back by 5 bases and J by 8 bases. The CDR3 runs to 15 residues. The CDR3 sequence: CASRAGTGLDSPLHF. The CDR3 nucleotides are TGTGCCAGCAGAGCCGGGACAGGGTTAGATTCACCCCTCCACTTT.

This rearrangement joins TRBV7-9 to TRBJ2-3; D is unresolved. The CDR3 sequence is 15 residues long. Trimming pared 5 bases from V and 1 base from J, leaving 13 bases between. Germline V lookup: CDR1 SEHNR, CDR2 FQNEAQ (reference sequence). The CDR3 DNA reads TGTGCCAGCAGCATACGCGAGTCACGCACAGATACGCAGTATTTT. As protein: CASSIRESRTDTQYF. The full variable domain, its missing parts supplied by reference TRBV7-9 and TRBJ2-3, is DTGVSQNPRHKITKRGQNVTFRCDPISEHNRLYWYRQTLGQGPEFLTYFQNEAQLEKSRLLSDRFSAERPKGSFSTLEIQRTEQGDSAMYLCASSIRESRTDTQYFGPGTRLTVL.

Here the CDR3 reads CASSLGRDHNEQFF. Written as DNA, the CDR3 is TGTGCCAGCAGCTTGGGGAGGGACCACAATGAGCAGTTCTTC. The genes are TRBV11-3 and TRBJ2-1, with 7 positions matching TRBD2. V was clipped by 3 bases and J by 5 bases; unmatched bases: 4. There are 14 residues in the CDR3. Germline-derived CDR1 and CDR2 are SGHNT and YENEEA.

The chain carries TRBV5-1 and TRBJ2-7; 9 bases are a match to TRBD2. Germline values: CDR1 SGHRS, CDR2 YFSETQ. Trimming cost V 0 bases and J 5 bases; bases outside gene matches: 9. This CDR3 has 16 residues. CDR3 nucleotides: TGCGCCAGCAGCTTGGGACTAGCGGCTACTCGGCACGAGCAGTACTTC. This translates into CASSLGLAATRHEQYF.

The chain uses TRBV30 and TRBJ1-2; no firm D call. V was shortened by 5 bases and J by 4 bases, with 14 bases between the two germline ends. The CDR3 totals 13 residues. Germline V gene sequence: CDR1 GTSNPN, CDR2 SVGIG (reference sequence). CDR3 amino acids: CAWPCPDTYGYTF. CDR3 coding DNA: TGTGCCTGGCCGTGCCCAGACACCTATGGCTACACCTTC.

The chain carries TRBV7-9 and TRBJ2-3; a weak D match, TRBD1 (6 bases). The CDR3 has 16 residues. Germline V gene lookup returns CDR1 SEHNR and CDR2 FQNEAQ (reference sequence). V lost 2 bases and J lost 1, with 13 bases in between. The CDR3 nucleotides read TGTGCCAGCAGCTTACACAGGGATGAGGGCACAGATACGCAGTATTTT. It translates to CASSLHRDEGTDTQYF.

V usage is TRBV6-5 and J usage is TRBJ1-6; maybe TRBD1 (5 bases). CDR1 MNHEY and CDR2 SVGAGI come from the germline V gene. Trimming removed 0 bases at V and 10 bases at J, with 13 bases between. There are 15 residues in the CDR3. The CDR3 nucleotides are TGTGCCAGCAGTTACTCAAGGGGCCGCAGGTCACCCCTCCACTTT. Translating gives CASSYSRGRRSPLHF.

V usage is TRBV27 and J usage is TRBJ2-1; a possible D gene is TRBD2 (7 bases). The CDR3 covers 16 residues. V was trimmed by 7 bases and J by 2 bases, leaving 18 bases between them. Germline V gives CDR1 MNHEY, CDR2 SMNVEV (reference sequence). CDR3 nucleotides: TGTGCCAGCAATATAAGGGGGGGCGGTGCCTACAATGAGCAGTTCTTC. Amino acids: CASNIRGGGAYNEQFF.

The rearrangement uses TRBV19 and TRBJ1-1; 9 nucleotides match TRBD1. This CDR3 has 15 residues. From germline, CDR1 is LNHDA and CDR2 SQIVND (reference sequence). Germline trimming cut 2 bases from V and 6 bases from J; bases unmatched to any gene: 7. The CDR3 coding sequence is TGTGCCAGTAGTATAACAGGGGGCGCATACCCTGAAGCTTTCTTT. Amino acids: CASSITGGAYPEAFF.

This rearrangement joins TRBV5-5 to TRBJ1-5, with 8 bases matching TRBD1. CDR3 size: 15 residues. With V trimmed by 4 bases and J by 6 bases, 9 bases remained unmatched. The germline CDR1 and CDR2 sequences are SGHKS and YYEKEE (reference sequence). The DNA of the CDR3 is TGTGCCAGCAGCACGAACAGGGGGAGAGGTCAGCCCCAGCATTTT. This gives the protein CASSTNRGRGQPQHF. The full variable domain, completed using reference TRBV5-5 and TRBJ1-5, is DAGVTQSPTHLIKTRGQQVTLRCSPISGHKSVSWYQQVLGQGPQFIFQYYEKEERGRGNFPDRFSARQFPNYSSELNVNALLLGDSALYLCASSTNRGRGQPQHFGDGTRLSIL.

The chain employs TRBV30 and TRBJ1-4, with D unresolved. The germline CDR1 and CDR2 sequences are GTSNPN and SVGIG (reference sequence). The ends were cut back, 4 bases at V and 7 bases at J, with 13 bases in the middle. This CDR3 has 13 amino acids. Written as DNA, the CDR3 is TGTGCCTGGACAACGAACTTTCGTGAAAAACTGTTTTTT. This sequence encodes CAWTTNFREKLFF.